Following are 2 T cell receptor beta chains from one sample sequenced in a study of TIL therapy for anti-PD-1-resistant metastatic lung cancer. Sequencing used immunoSEQ v3. The assay was immunoSEQ multiplex PCR, and TCRdb's table has in-frame clones only and misses some. The sample holds around 100,000 clones, just over 65% seen once. Time point in this sample: pre-treatment sample, taken before nivolumab and TIL therapy. Tumor tissue came from excised metastases, mostly pleural nodules or supraclavicular lymph nodes. The sequencing here drew on tumor tissue, taken at baseline. The receptors originated from a person aged 25-79 years with non-small cell lung cancer.

The chain couples TRBV21-1 to TRBJ1-4; TRBD1, the table's D call, lacks a check against the DNA. TRBV21-1 is marked as a pseudogene. This CDR3 has 14 amino acids. The CDR3 DNA reads as TGTGCCTCCAACGGGACAGGGGTAGACGAAAAACTGTTTTTT. Protein: CASNGTGVDEKLFF.

The chain links TRBV13 to TRBJ2-5, with D unclear. V was clipped by 1 base and J by 1 base, with 7 bases between them. This CDR3 has 14 amino acids. Germline CDR1 is PRHDT and CDR2 is FYEKMQ (reference sequence). CDR3 in DNA: TGTGCCAGCAGCTTAGACCGAACCCAAGAGACCCAGTACTTC. It encodes CASSLDRTQETQYF.